This TCR beta chain was identified during a study of graft-versus-host responses after intestinal transplantation. CFSE-low proliferating responders, CD3+CD4+ and CD3+CD8+, were sorted post-reaction. The study, taken as a whole, reports: Ileal or blood samples showed some GvH clones first, and such clones were also found in recipient marrow. Among circulating GvH clones, peak levels were associated with early post-transplant declines in HvG clones.

V lost 5 bases to trimming and J lost 6 bases; unmatched junction nucleotides: 2. Germline CDR1 and CDR2: SGHTA and FQGTGA. The CDR3 totals 14 residues. Assay used: immunoSEQ multiplex PCR; TCRdb lists only in-frame clones, some missing. This sample has roughly 13,000 clones, with around a third found just once. This clone is termed medium-sized. The origin of this receptor is a human patient who received an intestinal transplant. The chain is built from TRBV7-3 and TRBJ2-1, with 12 nucleotides matching TRBD2. The source material was alloreactive CD4+ T cells from a mixed lymphocyte reaction culture, sampled before intestinal transplant. The subset here: CFSE-low proliferating T cells sorted from roughly six-day pre-transplant mixed lymphocyte reaction (GvH or HvG direction). In DNA, the CDR3 is TGTGCCAGCAGCCCTAGCGGGAGGGCCAATGAGCAGTTCTTC. As protein: CASSPSGRANEQFF.